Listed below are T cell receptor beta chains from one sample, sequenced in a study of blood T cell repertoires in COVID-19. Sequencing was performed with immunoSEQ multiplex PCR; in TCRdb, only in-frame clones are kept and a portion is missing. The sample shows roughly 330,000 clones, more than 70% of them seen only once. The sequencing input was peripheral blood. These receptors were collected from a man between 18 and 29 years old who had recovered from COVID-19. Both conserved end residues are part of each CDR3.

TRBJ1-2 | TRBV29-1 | CSVAVDRGTYGYTF
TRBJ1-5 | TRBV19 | CASSIGKQPQHF
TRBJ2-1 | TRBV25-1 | CASSEYGFPGANEQFF
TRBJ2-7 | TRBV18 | CASSKTPGQASYEQYF
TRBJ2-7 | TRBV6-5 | CASRKRGLKSYEQYF
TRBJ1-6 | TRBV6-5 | CATAGTENSPLHF
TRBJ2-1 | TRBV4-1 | CASSQGLGQGYNEQFF
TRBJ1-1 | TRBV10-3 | CAISEISGQGNTEAFF
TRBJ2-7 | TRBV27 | CASSFDRGDEQYF
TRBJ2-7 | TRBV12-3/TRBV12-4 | CASSLGLTYEQYF
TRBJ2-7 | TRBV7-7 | CASSLATDGEQYF
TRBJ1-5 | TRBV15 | CATSSLDRETGQPQHF
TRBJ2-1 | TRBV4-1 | CASSRSPPQFSYNEQFF
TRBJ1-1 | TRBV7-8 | CASSLVLGATEAFF
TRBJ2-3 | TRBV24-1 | CATSGGQGAGDTQYF
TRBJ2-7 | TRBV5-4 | CASSPSGISYEQYF
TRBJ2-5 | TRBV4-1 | CASSKSRGMSETQYF